This T cell receptor (beta chain) derives from a study of OX40 agonist ivuxolimab in advanced cancers. Germline lookup yields CDR1 SGHRS and CDR2 YFSETQ. Unmatched junction bases numbered 4, after V lost 3 bases and J lost 4 bases. CDR3 size: 15 residues. Notes on the study in general: CD8+ T cells showed, on average, more clonal expansion than CD4+ cells.

Clones were sequenced by immunoSEQ multiplex PCR, and TCRdb holds only the in-frame ones, with some missing. Here the sample spans 60,000 to 90,000 clones, about 84% being singletons. In regard to this clone: Antigen unknown.

This receptor was obtained from an adult with an advanced solid tumor such as melanoma, head and neck, liver or kidney cancer. This chain uses TRBV5-1 with TRBJ2-3, with TRBD2 matching over 11 bases. The source material was CD4+ or CD8+ T cells sorted from blood, sampled in a trial of the OX40 agonist ivuxolimab. DNA of the CDR3: TGCGCCAGCAGCTCACTAGCGGGAGTACCAGATACGCAGTATTTT. Its protein is CASSSLAGVPDTQYF.